Here is one T cell receptor (beta chain) with its context. A much larger clone lies one base from this, so it may be a read error. Germline V CDR1 and CDR2: MNHEY, SVGEGT. The CDR3 is 13 amino acids. TCRdb re-called the reads through MiXCR, storing one row per CDR3 protein. The table shows about 320,000 distinct CDR3 sequences, with approximately 9.5% occurring only once. The entry originates in a study of T cell repertoires in cytomegalovirus infection. The sample was PBMCs. The clonotype was recovered from a human donor in good health (CMV status not recorded). Some clones in this sample may be carry-over from other donors' samples. This sequence joins TRBV6-2 or TRBV6-3 and TRBJ2-7, with TRBD2 matching over 7 bases. The CDR3 spells CASVRTRVNERYF. CDR3 DNA sequence: TGTGCCAGTGTCCGGACTAGAGTGAACGAGCGGTACTTC.